This TCR beta chain comes out of a study of identical twins. Germline trimming cut 4 bases from V and 10 bases from J; bases unmatched to any gene: 8. The CDR3 consists of 15 residues. The germline V gene has CDR1 MDHEN and CDR2 SYDVKM. Study outcomes and limitations: It was out-of-frame TCR alpha sharing in monozygotic twins that models underestimated.

Unique molecular identifiers were present on the cDNA, which also gained a universal primer site by template switching. Via MiXCR, TCRdb re-called the 5' RACE reads, giving one row per CDR3 protein. The table includes around 1.7 million distinct CDR3 sequences, about 30% detected once. Note on this clonotype: Antigen: not known.

V gene TRBV28 combines with J gene TRBJ2-1; 12 bases align to TRBD2. The sequence was collected from a newborn girl in good health. Sequencing used cord blood. Written as DNA, the CDR3 is TGTGCCAGCAGTTCGCCGACTAGCGGGAGACAGGAGCAGTTCTTC. Its translation: CASSSPTSGRQEQFF.